These 29 T cell receptor beta chains were all obtained from the same sample, sequenced in a study of identical twins. Via MiXCR, TCRdb re-called the 5' RACE reads, giving one row per CDR3 protein. Here the sample spans around 480,000 distinct CDR3 sequences, 14% being singletons. The sample was also linked to a second study, of yellow fever vaccine responses in identical twins.

Sequencing input: CD4+ T cells sorted from blood. Receptors originate from a young woman in good health.

The rearrangement links TRBV4-1 to TRBJ2-3, with D hard to call. The CDR3 extends over 13 amino acids. The V end lost 3 bases, the J end lost 2 bases, and 6 bases lay between the germline ends. CDR1 and CDR2 from the germline V gene are MGHRA and YSYEKL. CDR3 in DNA: TGCGCCAGCAGCCAGCAGCCCACAGATACGCAGTATTTT. Translation: CASSQQPTDTQYF.

The chain uses TRBV6-5 and TRBJ2-7; TRBD2 matches 9 bases. The CDR3 extends over 18 amino acids. Germline loops: CDR1 MNHEY, CDR2 SVGAGI. V was pared by 2 bases and J by 0 bases, with 11 bases of the junction left unmatched. The CDR3: CASSYQTASGRTSYEQYF. CDR3 sequence (DNA): TGTGCCAGCAGTTACCAGACCGCAAGCGGGAGGACCTCCTACGAGCAGTACTTC.

This chain links TRBV10-3 with TRBJ2-5; no reliable D call. The V gene's germline CDR1 is ENHRY and CDR2 SYGVKD. V was cut by 2 bases and J by 9 bases, with 13 bases left in between. The CDR3 is made up of 13 amino acids. The CDR3 DNA sequence: TGTGCCATCAGTGAGAAAAGCCCCATGTCCCAGTACTTC. Translation: CAISEKSPMSQYF.

This clonotype showed up many times. The chain is built from TRBV3-1 and TRBJ2-7; D is uncertain. Germline loops: CDR1 LGHDT, CDR2 YNNKEL (reference sequence). There are 14 residues in the CDR3. Trimming cost V 1 base and J 4 bases, with 11 bases left between them. CDR3 sequence reads: CASSQGFRYYEQYF. The CDR3 DNA follows: TGTGCCAGCAGCCAAGGTTTTAGATATTACGAGCAGTACTTC.

This clonotype was picked up a small number of times. V and J are TRBV6-1 and TRBJ2-3; 10 bases fit TRBD1. The length of the CDR3 is 16 residues. V lost 6 bases and J lost 5; bases outside the gene matches: 11. Germline loops: CDR1 MNHNS, CDR2 SASEGT. The CDR3 DNA reads TGTGCCAGCAGCGTCCAATTGACAGGGGGCTTAGATACGCAGTATTTT. Its translation: CASSVQLTGGLDTQYF.

The V call is TRBV5-4, the J call TRBJ2-6; 7 nucleotides line up with TRBD2. CDR1 is SGHNT, CDR2 YYREEE, per germline (reference sequence). V lost 3 bases and J lost 0; bases outside the gene matches: 15. This CDR3 is 20 amino acids long. CDR3 protein: CASSSGSRVWGGSGANVLTF. The CDR3 region has the DNA TGTGCCAGCAGCTCCGGTTCCCGGGTGTGGGGGGGCTCTGGGGCCAACGTCCTGACTTTC.

The V and J genes are TRBV20-1 and TRBJ2-1, with a weak D call TRBD2 (6 bases). The length of the CDR3 is 16 residues. In germline, CDR1 is DFQATT, CDR2 SNEGSKA (reference sequence). Trimming took 3 bases from V and 4 from J, leaving 19 bases between them. CDR3 sequence (DNA): TGCAGTGCTAGGCTTTTGTTGGTAGCGGCATACAATGAGCAGTTCTTC. Translation gives CSARLLLVAAYNEQFF.

The chain has TRBV7-2 and TRBJ2-3; the D gene is possibly TRBD2 (6 bases). Trimming took 1 base from V and 0 from J, leaving 11 bases between them. The CDR3 has 16 residues. Per the germline V gene, CDR1 is SGHTA and CDR2 is FQGNSA. The CDR3 bases are TGTGCCAGCAGCTTAGAAGGCGGGGTCAGCACAGATACGCAGTATTTT. Translating gives CASSLEGGVSTDTQYF.

CDR3 in amino acids: CASSGGLARELFF. DNA for the CDR3: TGCGCCAGCAGCGGGGGTCTAGCAAGGGAGCTGTTTTTT. The V and J genes are TRBV5-1 and TRBJ2-2; D may match TRBD1 or TRBD2 (5 bases each). CDR3 size: 13 residues. V was shortened by 4 bases and J by 9 bases, with 13 bases between the two germline ends. Germline V gives CDR1 SGHRS, CDR2 YFSETQ.

The CDR3 loop is CASSTGWGARETQYF. The CDR3 DNA sequence: TGTGCCAGCAGTACAGGATGGGGGGCGCGTGAGACCCAGTACTTC. The rearrangement joins TRBV6-1 to TRBJ2-5; D may be TRBD1 or TRBD2 (6 bases each). The V end was cut by 5 bases, the J end by 5 bases, with 18 bases between. The germline V gene encodes CDR1 MNHNS and CDR2 SASEGT. The length of the CDR3 is 15 residues.

This clonotype occurred many times. CDR3 region: CSVVAVGNEQYF. DNA of the CDR3: TGCAGCGTTGTCGCGGTGGGGAACGAGCAGTACTTC. The rearrangement uses TRBV29-1 and TRBJ2-7; D is unclear. CDR1 and CDR2 from the germline V gene are SQVTM and ANQGSEA. V lost 4 bases and J 5 bases, leaving 12 bases between the germline ends. The CDR3 is made up of 12 amino acids.

This clonotype was recorded many times. The V gene is TRBV5-1, the J gene TRBJ2-1, with 7 bases lining up with TRBD2. This CDR3 region has 15 residues. Germline-derived CDR1 and CDR2 are SGHRS and YFSETQ. The V and J ends lost 0 bases and 4 bases, in that order; junction bases with no gene match: 4. The CDR3 loop is CASSLDLAVYNEQFF. Written as DNA, the CDR3 is TGCGCCAGCAGCTTGGACCTAGCGGTTTACAATGAGCAGTTCTTC.

The rearrangement links TRBV6-2 or TRBV6-3 to TRBJ2-7; no clear D. CDR3 length equals 15 residues. CDR1 and CDR2 (germline): MNHEY, SVGEGT. V lost 2 bases and J 3 bases, leaving 14 bases between the germline ends. The CDR3, as DNA: TGTGCCAGCAGTTACAGGCCCGGAGAGCTCTACGAGCAGTACTTC. It is translated as CASSYRPGELYEQYF.

The chain uses TRBV21-1 and TRBJ2-1. TRBV21-1 is a pseudogene segment. CDR3 size: 12 residues. The CDR3 protein is CASSKVYLSQFF. CDR3 in DNA: TGTGCCAGCAGCAAAGTCTACCTTTCGCAGTTCTTC.

This clonotype was detected only a few times. The chain combines TRBV6-1 with TRBJ2-7; D remains ambiguous. Deletions cut 6 bases from V and 0 bases from J, with 15 bases between. Germline values: CDR1 MNHNS, CDR2 SASEGT. This CDR3 is built from 15 residues. DNA of the CDR3: TGTGCCAGCAGACCCACGGATCCGAGCTCCTACGAGCAGTACTTC. It translates to CASRPTDPSSYEQYF.

The chain employs TRBV20-1 and TRBJ1-2, with 7 bases that match TRBD1. This CDR3 spans 14 amino acids. With V trimmed by 3 bases and J by 4 bases, 8 bases remained unmatched. Germline V gives CDR1 DFQATT, CDR2 SNEGSKA (reference sequence). The CDR3: CSASGRGSLYGYTF. As DNA, the CDR3 is TGCAGTGCTAGCGGCAGGGGGTCGCTCTATGGCTACACCTTC.

The chain carries TRBV2 and TRBJ2-1; 14 nucleotides align to TRBD2. Germline CDR1 and CDR2: SNHLY and FYNNEI. Trimming cost V 6 bases and J 7 bases; bases outside gene matches: 8. The CDR3 runs to 16 residues. The CDR3 region is CASSLTSGGGGNEQFF. CDR3 bases: TGTGCCAGCAGCCTGACTAGCGGGGGGGGAGGGAATGAGCAGTTCTTC.

The rearrangement links TRBV6-1 to TRBJ2-6; D uncertain. The ends were cut back, 6 bases at V and 1 base at J, with 13 bases in the middle. From germline, CDR1 is MNHNS and CDR2 SASEGT. This CDR3 comprises 16 residues. The DNA of the CDR3 is TGTGCCAGCAGGCCACCCTCTAATTCTGGGGCCAACGTCCTGACTTTC. Residues: CASRPPSNSGANVLTF.

This clonotype was recorded a few times. V usage is TRBV28 and J usage is TRBJ2-2; 7 bases map to TRBD1. CDR3 length equals 16 residues. V was clipped by 5 bases and J by 5 bases; unmatched bases: 11. Germline assignment: CDR1 MDHEN and CDR2 SYDVKM. The CDR3, as DNA: TGTGCCAGCAGTACAAGACAGGGCTCGGTGACCGGGGAGCTGTTTTTT. Amino acid sequence: CASSTRQGSVTGELFF.

The chain combines TRBV11-2 with TRBJ2-7; 9 nucleotides agree with TRBD1. The ends lost 6 bases at V and 4 bases at J; junction bases unmatched: 4. This CDR3 spans 13 amino acids. CDR1 is SGHAT and CDR2 is FQNNGV in the germline V gene. The CDR3 sequence is CASRLGQGYEQYF. The CDR3 coding sequence is TGTGCCAGCAGACTAGGACAGGGGTACGAGCAGTACTTC.

This clonotype was detected a few times. This chain joins TRBV4-2 and TRBJ2-5, with 9 positions matching TRBD2. The CDR3 sequence is 17 residues long. The J segment lost 3 bases and the V segment lost 4 bases, leaving 12 bases of the junction unmatched. Germline V gene lookup returns CDR1 LGHNA and CDR2 YNFKEQ. The CDR3 DNA follows: TGTGCCAGCAGCCCCGAAGGTAGCGGGAGTCTGGAAGAGACCCAGTACTTC. Translated, it gives CASSPEGSGSLEETQYF.

In its sample, this clonotype was seen many times. V usage is TRBV7-2 and J usage is TRBJ2-5, with TRBD1 matching 9 bases. Looked up from germline, CDR1 is SGHTA and CDR2 is FQGNSA. The length of the CDR3 is 12 residues. After removal of 6 bases from V and 5 bases from J, the junction contained 1 base not matched to a gene. CDR3 amino acids: CASRDRGETQYF. For the CDR3, the DNA is TGTGCCAGCAGGGACAGGGGTGAGACCCAGTACTTC.

This chain links TRBV6-1 with TRBJ1-2; D remains unclear. The CDR3 length is 15 residues. Trimming pared 7 bases from V and 2 bases from J, leaving 17 bases between. Per germline, CDR1 MNHNS and CDR2 SASEGT. The CDR3 spells CASTIEGRGNYGYTF. The CDR3 coding sequence is TGTGCCAGCACCATAGAAGGGAGAGGCAACTATGGCTACACCTTC.

This clonotype was observed a handful of times. This chain joins TRBV4-2 and TRBJ2-2; either TRBD1 or TRBD2 may fit D (5 bases each). The CDR3 sequence is 14 residues long. Germline lookup yields CDR1 LGHNA and CDR2 YNFKEQ. The V and J ends lost 3 bases and 6 bases respectively, with 11 bases between them. DNA of the CDR3: TGTGCCAGCAGCCACCCCGGGGCTCCCGGGGAGCTGTTTTTT. Translation gives CASSHPGAPGELFF.

This clonotype was observed a handful of times. The chain links TRBV4-1 to TRBJ2-1; no reliable D call. V lost 1 base and J 5 bases, leaving 6 bases between the germline ends. From germline, CDR1 is MGHRA and CDR2 YSYEKL. The CDR3 sequence is 13 residues long. The CDR3 nucleotides read TGCGCCAGCAGCCAAGTCCAGCACAATGAGCAGTTCTTC. Translated, it gives CASSQVQHNEQFF.

Many counts were recorded for this clonotype. The junction shows a germline mismatch at one end, possibly a read error. The chain uses TRBV12-3 or TRBV12-4 and TRBJ1-1; 7 positions agree with TRBD1. This CDR3 has 13 residues. The CDR3 DNA sequence: TGTGCCAGCAGTTTAAGTAAGGAGGGGGCGCCGGCCTTT. The encoded protein is CASSLSKEGAPAF.

This clonotype was found a few times. The chain recombines TRBV28 with TRBJ2-7; a weak D match, TRBD2 (6 bases). Germline V gene sequence: CDR1 MDHEN, CDR2 SYDVKM. V lost 6 bases to trimming and J lost 0 bases, with 15 bases between them. The CDR3 is made up of 15 amino acids. The CDR3 reads CASSIAARGSYEQYF. As DNA, the CDR3 is TGTGCCAGCAGCATAGCGGCTAGAGGCTCCTACGAGCAGTACTTC.

This clonotype was seen ten or more times. CDR3 residues: CASSYINGGNQPQHF. In nucleotides, the CDR3 is TGTGCCAGCAGTTACATCAACGGGGGCAATCAGCCCCAGCATTTT. The chain combines TRBV12-3 or TRBV12-4 with TRBJ1-5; no firm D call. Trimming pared 4 bases from V and 2 bases from J, leaving 12 bases between. The CDR3 is 15 residues long.

This chain connects TRBV6-5 to TRBJ2-7; TRBD1 matches at 7 bases. This CDR3 is 17 amino acids long. Per germline, CDR1 MNHEY and CDR2 SVGAGI. The trim removed 0 bases at V and 7 bases at J, leaving 15 bases unmatched. CDR3 residues: CASSYSKSRGHSGEQYF. Written as DNA, the CDR3 is TGTGCCAGCAGTTACTCGAAATCGAGGGGGCACTCGGGGGAGCAGTACTTC.